What follows is one TCR beta chain and its context. Its antigen is not identified. Assay used: immunoSEQ multiplex PCR; TCRdb lists only in-frame clones, some missing. The table has about 49,000 clones, roughly 92% seen once. The data derive from a study of cytomegalovirus exposure and HLA in healthy donors. General observations from the study: In vitro work confirmed that a few CMV-associated chains recognize CMV antigens. Diagnosis of cytomegalovirus status made by the classifier reportedly showed high specificity and sensitivity. Subsequent analysis showed first-cohort TCR clusters tending to co-occur in some 120 validation repertoires.

Germline loops: CDR1 LNHDA, CDR2 SQIVND (reference sequence). V dropped 11 bases and J dropped 1 base, with 15 bases sitting between them. CDR3 length: 13 amino acids. The donors were members of the validation cohort, which comprised roughly 130 subjects and was separate from the first cohort of about 700 subjects. The clonotype originates from a young man in good health and CMV-seronegative. Sequencing was carried out using PBMCs. V is TRBV19 and J is TRBJ2-7; D possibly corresponds to TRBD2 (5 bases). Written as DNA, the CDR3 is TGTGCCGTGGCGCGGGCCGAGTCCTACGAGCAGTACTTC. Amino acid sequence: CAVARAESYEQYF.